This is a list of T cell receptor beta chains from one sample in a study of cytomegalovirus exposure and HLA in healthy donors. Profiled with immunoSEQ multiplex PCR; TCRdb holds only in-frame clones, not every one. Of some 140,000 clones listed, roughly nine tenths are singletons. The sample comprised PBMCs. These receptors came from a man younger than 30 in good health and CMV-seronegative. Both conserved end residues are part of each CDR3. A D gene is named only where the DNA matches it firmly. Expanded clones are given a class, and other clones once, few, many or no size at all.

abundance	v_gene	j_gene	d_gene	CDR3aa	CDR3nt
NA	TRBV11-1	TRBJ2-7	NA	CASSLGTAGYEQYF	TGTGCCAGCAGCTTAGGTACCGCAGGGTACGAGCAGTACTTC
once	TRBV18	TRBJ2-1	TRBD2	CASVAGGQNEQFF	TGTGCCAGTGTAGCGGGAGGGCAAAATGAGCAGTTCTTC
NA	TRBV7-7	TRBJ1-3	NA	CASSFGPPGGNTIYF	TGTGCCAGCAGCTTTGGGCCTCCGGGGGGAAACACCATATATTTT
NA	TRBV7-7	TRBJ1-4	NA	CASSPSGKGEKLFF	TGTGCCAGCAGCCCGTCGGGGAAGGGTGAAAAACTGTTTTTT
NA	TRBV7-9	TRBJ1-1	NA	CASSPDTEAFF	TGTGCCAGCAGCCCGGACACTGAAGCTTTCTTT
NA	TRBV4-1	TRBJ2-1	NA	CASSQSAGDSYNEQFF	TGCGCCAGCAGCCAAAGCGCCGGGGACTCCTACAATGAGCAGTTCTTC
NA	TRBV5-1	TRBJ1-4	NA	CASSLVGGISEKLFF	TGCGCCAGCAGCTTGGTCGGGGGGATTAGCGAAAAACTGTTTTTT
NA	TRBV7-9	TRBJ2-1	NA	CASSLGLPVYNEQFF	TGTGCCAGCAGCTTGGGACTCCCAGTCTACAATGAGCAGTTCTTC
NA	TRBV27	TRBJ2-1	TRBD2	CASSLKATSGRNEQFF	TGTGCCAGCAGTTTAAAGGCGACTAGCGGGAGGAATGAGCAGTTCTTC
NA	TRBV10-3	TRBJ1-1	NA	CAISESGRDWDTEAFF	TGTGCCATCAGTGAGTCGGGCAGGGATTGGGACACTGAAGCTTTCTTT
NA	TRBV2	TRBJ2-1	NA	CASSSSRQDYNEQFF	TGTGCCAGCAGTTCAAGTCGACAGGACTACAATGAGCAGTTCTTC
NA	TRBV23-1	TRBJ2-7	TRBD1	CASSQLIPGTGSSYEQYF	TGCGCCAGCAGTCAATTAATCCCCGGGACAGGGAGCTCCTACGAGCAGTACTTC
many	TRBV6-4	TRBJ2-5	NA	CASSRGPQETQYF	TGTGCCAGCAGTCGAGGGCCCCAAGAGACCCAGTACTTC
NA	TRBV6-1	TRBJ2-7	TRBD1	CASRRATGAGYEQYF	TGTGCCAGTAGAAGGGCCACAGGGGCAGGGTACGAGCAGTACTTC
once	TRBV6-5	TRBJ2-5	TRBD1	CASRRQGNKETQYF	TGTGCCAGCAGGAGACAGGGGAATAAGGAGACCCAGTACTTC
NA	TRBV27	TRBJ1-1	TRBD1	CASSGTGNEAFF	TGTGCCAGCAGCGGGACAGGGAATGAAGCTTTCTTT
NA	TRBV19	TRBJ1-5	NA	CASSSSSVGNQPQHF	TGTGCCAGTAGCTCCTCTTCGGTCGGCAATCAGCCCCAGCATTTT
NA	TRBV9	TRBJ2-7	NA	CASSVATGDEQYF	TGTGCCAGCAGCGTAGCTACGGGGGACGAGCAGTACTTC
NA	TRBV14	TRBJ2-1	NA	CASSRAATNEQFF	TGTGCCAGCAGCCGAGCGGCTACTAATGAGCAGTTCTTC
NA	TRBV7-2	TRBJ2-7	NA	CASSLSTYEQYF	TGTGCCAGCAGCTTATCAACCTACGAGCAGTACTTC
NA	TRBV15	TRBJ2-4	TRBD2	CATSRDGGALNIQYF	TGTGCCACCAGCAGAGACGGGGGGGCGCTGAACATTCAGTACTTC
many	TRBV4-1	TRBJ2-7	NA	CASSLQQGYEQYF	TGCGCCAGCAGCCTACAACAGGGCTACGAGCAGTACTTC
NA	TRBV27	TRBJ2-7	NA	CASSLSPDRFYEQYF	TGTGCCAGCAGTTTATCCCCCGACAGGTTCTACGAGCAGTACTTC
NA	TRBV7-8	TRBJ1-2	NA	CASSRGRVGYTF	TGTGCCAGCAGTCGGGGGAGGGTCGGCTACACCTTC
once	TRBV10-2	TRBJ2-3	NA	CASSVAGSTDTQYF	TGCGCCAGCAGTGTAGCCGGAAGCACAGATACGCAGTATTTT
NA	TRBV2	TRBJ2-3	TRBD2	CASVRTGLAGGPSTDTQYF	TGTGCCAGCGTGAGGACAGGACTAGCGGGAGGGCCGAGCACAGATACGCAGTATTTT
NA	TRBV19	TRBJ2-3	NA	CASRVGAEDTQYF	TGTGCCAGTAGGGTAGGGGCCGAGGATACGCAGTATTTT
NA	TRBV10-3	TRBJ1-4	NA	CAISESGVGEKLFF	TGTGCCATCAGTGAATCGGGGGTTGGCGAAAAACTGTTTTTT
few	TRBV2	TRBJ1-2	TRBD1	CASRPTGGGYTF	TGTGCCAGCAGACCAACAGGGGGTGGCTACACCTTC
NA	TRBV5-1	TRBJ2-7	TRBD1	CASSLVGTGDYEQYF	TGCGCCAGCAGCTTGGTTGGGACAGGGGACTACGAGCAGTACTTC
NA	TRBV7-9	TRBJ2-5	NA	CASSSGFGGPETQYF	TGTGCCAGCAGCTCGGGATTTGGGGGCCCCGAGACCCAGTACTTC
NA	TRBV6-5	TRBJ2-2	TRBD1	CASSKTGDTGELFF	TGTGCCAGCAGTAAGACAGGGGACACCGGGGAGCTGTTTTTT
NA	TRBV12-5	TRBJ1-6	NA	CASGLVLTNSPLHF	TGTGCTAGTGGTTTGGTACTTACTAATTCACCCCTCCACTTT
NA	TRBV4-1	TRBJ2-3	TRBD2	CASSQDKLAGPRTDTQYF	TGCGCCAGCAGCCAAGATAAACTAGCGGGCCCCCGCACAGATACGCAGTATTTT
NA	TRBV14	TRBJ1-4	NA	CASSQDSRTVVNEKLFF	TGTGCCAGCAGCCAAGATTCCAGGACAGTAGTTAATGAAAAACTGTTTTTT
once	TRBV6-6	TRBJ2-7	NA	CASNPQTLSGEQYF	TGTGCCAGCAACCCCCAGACCCTTTCGGGCGAGCAGTACTTC
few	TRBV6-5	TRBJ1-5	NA	CASVAGLPTQPQHF	TGTGCCAGCGTAGCGGGCCTACCGACTCAGCCCCAGCATTTT
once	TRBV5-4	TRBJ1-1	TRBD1	CASSTDRGNTEAFF	TGTGCCAGCAGCACGGACAGGGGGAACACTGAAGCTTTCTTT
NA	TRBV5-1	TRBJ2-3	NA	CASSLGTVTVTDTQYF	TGCGCCAGCAGCTTGGGGACAGTAACAGTCACAGATACGCAGTATTTT
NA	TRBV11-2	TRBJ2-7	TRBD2	CASSLGTSGIYEQYF	TGTGCCAGCAGCCTAGGGACTAGCGGGATCTACGAGCAGTACTTC
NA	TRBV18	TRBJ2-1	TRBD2	CASSPSSGSSSYNEQFF	TGTGCCAGCTCACCGTCTAGCGGGAGTTCCTCCTACAATGAGCAGTTCTTC
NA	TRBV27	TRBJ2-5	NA	CASSLSAGTKPPIQETQYF	TGTGCCAGCAGTTTATCCGCCGGGACAAAACCCCCTATTCAAGAGACCCAGTACTTC
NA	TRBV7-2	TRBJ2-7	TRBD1	CASSSRTGPYEQYF	TGTGCCAGCAGCTCTCGGACAGGGCCCTACGAGCAGTACTTC
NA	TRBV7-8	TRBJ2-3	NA	CASSLPRGRERTDTQYF	TGTGCCAGCAGCTTACCAAGGGGGCGGGAACGCACAGATACGCAGTATTTT
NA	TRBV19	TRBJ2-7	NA	CASSIQGDYEQYF	TGTGCCAGTAGTATTCAGGGTGACTACGAGCAGTACTTC
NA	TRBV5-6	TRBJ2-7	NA	CASTLRGSSYEQYF	TGTGCCAGCACCCTGCGTGGGAGCTCCTACGAGCAGTACTTC
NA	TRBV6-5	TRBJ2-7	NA	CASALRGEQYF	TGTGCCAGCGCCTTACGGGGCGAGCAGTACTTC
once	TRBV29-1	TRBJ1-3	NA	CSVEDSLSGNTIYF	TGCAGCGTTGAGGACAGTCTCTCTGGAAACACCATATATTTT
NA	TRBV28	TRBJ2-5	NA	CASTTTARETQYF	TGTGCCAGCACCACGACCGCGCGGGAGACCCAGTACTTC
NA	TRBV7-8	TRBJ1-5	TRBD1	CASSRTGGQPQHF	TGTGCCAGCAGCAGAACAGGGGGGCAGCCCCAGCATTTT